The present TCR beta chain was sequenced within a study of OX40 agonist ivuxolimab in advanced cancers. Overall study context: Patients received ivuxolimab, an intravenous treatment, every 2 weeks at 0.01 to 10 mg/kg. Participants averaged approximately 65 years of age (range about 23 to 79) and were 82.7% male.

The protocol was immunoSEQ multiplex PCR, while the TCRdb copy is restricted to in-frame clones and leaves out a portion. Among around 69,000 clones listed, approximately 80% were seen once. V gave up 8 bases and J gave up 16 bases; unmatched junction bases: 20. Germline V CDR1 and CDR2: SGHTA, FQGTGA. CDR3 length equals 15 residues. Source: CD4+ or CD8+ T cells sorted from blood, taken in a trial of the OX40 agonist ivuxolimab. J is TRBJ2-4 and V is TRBV7-3; 10 nucleotides align to TRBD1. The TCR comes from an adult with an advanced solid tumor such as melanoma, head and neck, liver or kidney cancer. The CDR3 sequence: CASPIFRDRGVLGYF. In DNA, the CDR3 is TGTGCCAGCCCCATCTTCCGGGACAGGGGTGTTCTGGGTTACTTC.